Here is one TCR beta chain with its context. This CDR3 has 15 residues. Germline V gene sequence: CDR1 MNHEY, CDR2 SVGEGT. Production of TCR beta cDNA relied on 5'RACE template switching with UMIs. TCRdb re-called the 5' RACE reads and gives one entry per CDR3 protein, without DNA. This table lists approximately 550,000 distinct CDR3 sequences. The data derive from a study of T cells expressing NK-cell markers. In the study overall: Out of eight donors sequenced, seven tested HCMV-seropositive and the remaining one seronegative.

The chain couples TRBV6-2 or TRBV6-3 to TRBJ2-7; without DNA, the TCRdb call of TRBD2 cannot be checked. The sample consisted of blood T cells: a sorted CD56 or NKG2C T cell subset, CD4+ or CD8+ T cells, or bulk PBMC T cells (not recorded which). This clonotype originated in a man younger than 35 in good health. The CDR3 region is CASTVGRPRSYEQYF.